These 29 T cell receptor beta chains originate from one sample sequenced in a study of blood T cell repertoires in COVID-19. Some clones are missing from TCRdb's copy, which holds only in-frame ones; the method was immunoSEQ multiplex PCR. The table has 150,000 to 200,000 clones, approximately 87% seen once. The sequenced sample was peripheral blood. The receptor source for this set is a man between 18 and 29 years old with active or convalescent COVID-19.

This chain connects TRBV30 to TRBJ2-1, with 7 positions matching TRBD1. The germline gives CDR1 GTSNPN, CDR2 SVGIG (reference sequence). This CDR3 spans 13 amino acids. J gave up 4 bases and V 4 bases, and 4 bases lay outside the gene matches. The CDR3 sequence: CAWKTGWYNEQFF. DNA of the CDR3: TGTGCCTGGAAGACAGGGTGGTACAATGAGCAGTTCTTC.

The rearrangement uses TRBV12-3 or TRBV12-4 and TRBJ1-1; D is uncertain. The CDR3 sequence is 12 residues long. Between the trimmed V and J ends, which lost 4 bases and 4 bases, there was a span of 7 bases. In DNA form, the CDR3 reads TGTGCCAGCAGTTCCCTTCTCACTGAAGCTTTCTTT. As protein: CASSSLLTEAFF.

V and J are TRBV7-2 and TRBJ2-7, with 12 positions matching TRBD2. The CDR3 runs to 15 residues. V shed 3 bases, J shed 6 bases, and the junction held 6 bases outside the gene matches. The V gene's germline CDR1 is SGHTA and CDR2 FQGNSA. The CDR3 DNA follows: TGTGCCAGCAGCTTGCTAGCGGGAGGGCCGGGCGAGCAGTACTTC. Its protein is CASSLLAGGPGEQYF. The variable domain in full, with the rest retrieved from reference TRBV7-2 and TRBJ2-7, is GAGVSQSPSNKVTEKGKDVELRCDPISGHTALYWYRQSLGQGLEFLIYFQGNSAPDKSGLPSDRFSAERTGGSVSTLTIQRTQQEDSAVYLCASSLLAGGPGEQYFGPGTRLTVT.

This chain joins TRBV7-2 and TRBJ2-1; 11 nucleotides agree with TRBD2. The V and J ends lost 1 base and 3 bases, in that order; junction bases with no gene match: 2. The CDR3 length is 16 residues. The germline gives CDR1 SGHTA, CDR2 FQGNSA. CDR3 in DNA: TGTGCCAGCAGCTTAGTAGGGACTAGCGGCTACAATGAGCAGTTCTTC. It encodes CASSLVGTSGYNEQFF.

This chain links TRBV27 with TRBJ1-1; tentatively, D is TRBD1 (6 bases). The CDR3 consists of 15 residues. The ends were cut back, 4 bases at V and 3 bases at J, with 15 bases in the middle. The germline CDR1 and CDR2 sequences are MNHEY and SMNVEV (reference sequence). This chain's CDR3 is CASSSGTRWDTEAFF. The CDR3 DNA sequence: TGTGCCAGCAGTTCCGGGACACGTTGGGACACTGAAGCTTTCTTT.

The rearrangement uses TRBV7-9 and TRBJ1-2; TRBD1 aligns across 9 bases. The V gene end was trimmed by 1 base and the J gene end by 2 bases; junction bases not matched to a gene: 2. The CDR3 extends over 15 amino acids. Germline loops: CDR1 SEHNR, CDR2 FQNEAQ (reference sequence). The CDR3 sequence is CASSLGGQGNYGYTF. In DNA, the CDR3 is TGTGCCAGCAGCTTAGGGGGACAGGGAAACTATGGCTACACCTTC. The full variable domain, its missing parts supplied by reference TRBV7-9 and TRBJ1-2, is DTGVSQNPRHKITKRGQNVTFRCDPISEHNRLYWYRQTLGQGPEFLTYFQNEAQLEKSRLLSDRFSAERPKGSFSTLEIQRTEQGDSAMYLCASSLGGQGNYGYTFGSGTRLTVV.

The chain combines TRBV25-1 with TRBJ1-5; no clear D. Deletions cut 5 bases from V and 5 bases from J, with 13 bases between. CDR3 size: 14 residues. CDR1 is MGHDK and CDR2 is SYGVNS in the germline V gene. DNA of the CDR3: TGTGCCAGCAGTCCGGCCAGCGGCTATCAGCCCCAGCATTTT. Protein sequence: CASSPASGYQPQHF.

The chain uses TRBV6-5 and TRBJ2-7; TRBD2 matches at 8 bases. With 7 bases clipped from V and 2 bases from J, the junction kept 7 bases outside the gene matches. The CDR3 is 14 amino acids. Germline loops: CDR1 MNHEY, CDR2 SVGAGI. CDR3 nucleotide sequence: TGTGCCAGCAAAGCCGGGACTAGACCCTACGAGCAGTACTTC. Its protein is CASKAGTRPYEQYF.

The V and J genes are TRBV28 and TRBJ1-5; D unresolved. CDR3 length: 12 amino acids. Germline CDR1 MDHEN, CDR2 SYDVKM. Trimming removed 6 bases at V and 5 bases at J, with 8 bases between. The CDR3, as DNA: TGTGCCAGCAGGGCTTCCGATCAGCCCCAGCATTTT. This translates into CASRASDQPQHF. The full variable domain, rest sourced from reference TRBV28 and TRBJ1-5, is DVKVTQSSRYLVKRTGEKVFLECVQDMDHENMFWYRQDPGLGLRLIYFSYDVKMKEKGDIPEGYSVSREKKERFSLILESASTNQTSMYLCASRASDQPQHFGDGTRLSIL.

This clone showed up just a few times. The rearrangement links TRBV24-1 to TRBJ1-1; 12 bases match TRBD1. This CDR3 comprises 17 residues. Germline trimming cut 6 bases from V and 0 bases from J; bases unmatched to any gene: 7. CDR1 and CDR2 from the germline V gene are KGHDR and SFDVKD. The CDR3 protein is CATSKGTGGLMNTEAFF. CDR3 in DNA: TGTGCCACCAGTAAAGGGACAGGGGGCCTCATGAACACTGAAGCTTTCTTT.

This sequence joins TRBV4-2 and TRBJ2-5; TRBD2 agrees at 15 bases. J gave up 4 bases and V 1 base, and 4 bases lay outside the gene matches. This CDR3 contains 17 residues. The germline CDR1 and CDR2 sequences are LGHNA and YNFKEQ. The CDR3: CASSQGTSGGAPETQYF. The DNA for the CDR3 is TGTGCCAGCAGCCAAGGGACTAGCGGGGGGGCCCCAGAGACCCAGTACTTC.

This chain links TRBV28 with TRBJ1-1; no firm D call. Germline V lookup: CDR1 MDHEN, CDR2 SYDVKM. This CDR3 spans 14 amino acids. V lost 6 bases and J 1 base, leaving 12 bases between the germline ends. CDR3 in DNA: TGTGCCAGCAGCCTCTTGGCCCGGAACACTGAAGCTTTCTTT. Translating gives CASSLLARNTEAFF.

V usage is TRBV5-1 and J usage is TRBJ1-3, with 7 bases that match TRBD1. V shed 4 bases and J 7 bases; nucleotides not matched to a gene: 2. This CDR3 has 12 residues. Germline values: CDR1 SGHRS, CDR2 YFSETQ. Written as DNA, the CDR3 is TGCGCCAGCAGCGAACAGGGGAACACCATATATTTT. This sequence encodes CASSEQGNTIYF.

CDR3 nucleotide sequence: TGTGCCAGCAGACCGGGACAGCTATACACTGAAGCTTTCTTT. This gives the protein CASRPGQLYTEAFF. This chain joins TRBV9 and TRBJ1-1, with 7 bases fitting TRBD1. This CDR3 comprises 14 residues. Unmatched junction bases numbered 7, after V lost 5 bases and J lost 3 bases. CDR1 is SGDLS, CDR2 YYNGEE, per germline.

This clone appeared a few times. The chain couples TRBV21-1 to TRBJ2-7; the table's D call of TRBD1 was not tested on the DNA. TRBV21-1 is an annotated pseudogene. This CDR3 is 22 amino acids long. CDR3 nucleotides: TGTGCCAGCAGCAAAGACCTGGACACCGTCGAACAGGGGTTTTGGGGCCCTTGTGAGCAGTACTTC. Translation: CASSKDLDTVEQGFWGPCEQYF.

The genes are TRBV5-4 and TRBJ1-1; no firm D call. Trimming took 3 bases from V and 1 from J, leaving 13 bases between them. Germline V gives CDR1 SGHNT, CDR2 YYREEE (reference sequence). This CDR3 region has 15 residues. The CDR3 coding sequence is TGTGCCAGCAGCTCCGGGTCTGTACCGAACACTGAAGCTTTCTTT. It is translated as CASSSGSVPNTEAFF.

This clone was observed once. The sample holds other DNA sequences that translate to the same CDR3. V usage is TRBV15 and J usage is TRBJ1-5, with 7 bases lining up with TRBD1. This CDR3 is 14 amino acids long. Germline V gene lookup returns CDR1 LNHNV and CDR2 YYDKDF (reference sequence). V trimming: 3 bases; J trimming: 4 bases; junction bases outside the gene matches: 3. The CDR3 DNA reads TGTGCCACCAGCAGTCCGACAGGGAATCAGCCCCAGCATTTT. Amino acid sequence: CATSSPTGNQPQHF. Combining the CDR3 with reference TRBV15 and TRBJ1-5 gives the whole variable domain DAMVIQNPRYQVTQFGKPVTLSCSQTLNHNVMYWYQQKSSQAPKLLFHYYDKDFNNEADTPDNFQSRRPNTSFCFLDIRSPGLGDTAMYLCATSSPTGNQPQHFGDGTRLSIL.

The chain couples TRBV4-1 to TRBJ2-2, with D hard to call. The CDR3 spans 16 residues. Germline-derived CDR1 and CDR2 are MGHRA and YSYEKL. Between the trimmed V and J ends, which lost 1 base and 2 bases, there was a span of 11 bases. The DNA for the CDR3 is TGCGCCAGCAGCCAAGGTGTCCGCGGAAACACCGGGGAGCTGTTTTTT. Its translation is CASSQGVRGNTGELFF.

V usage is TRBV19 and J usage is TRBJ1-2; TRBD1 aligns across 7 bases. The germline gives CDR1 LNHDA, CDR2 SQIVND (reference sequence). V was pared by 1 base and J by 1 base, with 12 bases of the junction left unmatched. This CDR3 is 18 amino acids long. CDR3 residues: CASSIGGGKTGFNYGYTF. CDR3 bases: TGTGCCAGTAGTATAGGAGGGGGGAAGACAGGGTTTAACTATGGCTACACCTTC.

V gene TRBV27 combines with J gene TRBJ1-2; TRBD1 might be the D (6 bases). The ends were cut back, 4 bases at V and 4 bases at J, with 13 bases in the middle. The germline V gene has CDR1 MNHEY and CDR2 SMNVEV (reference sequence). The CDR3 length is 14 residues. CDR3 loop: CASSYQGLGYGYTF. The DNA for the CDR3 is TGTGCCAGCAGTTATCAGGGGCTGGGCTATGGCTACACCTTC.

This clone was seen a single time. For the CDR3, the DNA is TGTGCCAGCAGCTTCCTCGCCCGGGGCACTGAAGCTTTCTTT. Translating gives CASSFLARGTEAFF. The gene calls are TRBV11-3 and TRBJ1-1; D is uncertain. The V gene lost 3 bases and the J gene lost 4 bases, with 12 bases spanning the gap. The CDR3 is made up of 14 amino acids. Germline V gene data show CDR1 as SGHNT and CDR2 as YENEEA.

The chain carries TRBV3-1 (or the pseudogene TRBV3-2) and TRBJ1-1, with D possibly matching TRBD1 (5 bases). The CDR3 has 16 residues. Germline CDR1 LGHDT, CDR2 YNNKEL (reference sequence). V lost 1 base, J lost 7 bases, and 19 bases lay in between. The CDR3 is CASSQGWGVGIYEAFF. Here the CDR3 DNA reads TGTGCCAGCAGCCAAGGCTGGGGGGTGGGGATCTATGAAGCTTTCTTT.

CDR3 in amino acids: CASSKPTGWGRVNQPQHF. For the CDR3, the DNA is TGTGCCAGCAGTAAGCCGACAGGTTGGGGGCGCGTCAATCAGCCCCAGCATTTT. The genes are TRBV6-2 or TRBV6-3 and TRBJ1-5, with TRBD1 as a possible D gene (6 bases). This CDR3 region has 18 residues. The germline CDR1 and CDR2 sequences are MNHEY and SVGEGT. Between the trimmed V and J ends, which lost 5 bases and 3 bases, there was a span of 23 bases.

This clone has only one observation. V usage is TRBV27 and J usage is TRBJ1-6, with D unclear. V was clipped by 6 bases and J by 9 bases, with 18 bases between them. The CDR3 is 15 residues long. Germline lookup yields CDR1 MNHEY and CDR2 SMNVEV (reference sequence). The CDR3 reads CASRDLPVGISPLHF. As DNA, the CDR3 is TGTGCCAGCAGGGACTTGCCCGTAGGAATTTCACCCCTCCACTTT.

CDR3 sequence reads: CASRATVSAGYTF. In nucleotides, the CDR3 is TGTGCCAGCAGGGCGACAGTATCCGCTGGCTACACCTTC. This chain uses TRBV27 with TRBJ1-2, with a tentative D call TRBD1 (5 bases). The CDR3 length is 13 residues. The germline gives CDR1 MNHEY, CDR2 SMNVEV (reference sequence). Trimming removed 6 bases from V and 7 bases from J, with 15 bases in between.

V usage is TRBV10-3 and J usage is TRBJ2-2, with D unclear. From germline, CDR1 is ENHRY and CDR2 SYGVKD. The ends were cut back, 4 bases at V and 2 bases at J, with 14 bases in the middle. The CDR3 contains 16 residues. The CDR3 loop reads CAISGRSGTNTGELFF. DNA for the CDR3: TGTGCCATCAGTGGCCGTTCGGGTACAAACACCGGGGAGCTGTTTTTT.

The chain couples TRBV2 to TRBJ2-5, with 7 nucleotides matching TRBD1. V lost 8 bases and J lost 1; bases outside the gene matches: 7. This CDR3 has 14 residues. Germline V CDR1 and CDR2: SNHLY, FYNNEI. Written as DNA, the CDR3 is TGTGCCAGCTGCAATAGGGGGCCCCAAGAGACCCAGTACTTC. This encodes CASCNRGPQETQYF.

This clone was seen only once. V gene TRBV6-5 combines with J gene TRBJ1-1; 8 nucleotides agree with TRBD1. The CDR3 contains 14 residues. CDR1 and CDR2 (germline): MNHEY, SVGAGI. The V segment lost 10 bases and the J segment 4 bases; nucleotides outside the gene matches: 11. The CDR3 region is CATTGAKEVTEAFF. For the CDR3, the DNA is TGTGCCACGACAGGGGCGAAAGAGGTCACTGAAGCTTTCTTT.

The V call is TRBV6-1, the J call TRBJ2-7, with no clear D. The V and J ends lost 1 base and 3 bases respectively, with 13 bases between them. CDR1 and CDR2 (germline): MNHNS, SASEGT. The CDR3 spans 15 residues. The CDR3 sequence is CASSEGESAYYEQYV. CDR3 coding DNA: TGTGCCAGCAGTGAAGGAGAAAGCGCCTACTACGAGCAGTACGTC.